These 7 T cell receptor beta chains were sequenced from one sample in a study of control samples from healthy donors and cancer patients (dated by TCRdb to the early 2020s). Receptors were amplified or captured by the immunoSEQ multiplex PCR assay. Not all clones reach the TCRdb copy of this immuneACCESS table, which keeps in-frame sequences only. Checked studies attribute under half of the gap to unresolved V genes and leave the rest unexplained. The sample yields some 120,000 clones; roughly 90% were counted once. Of the sample, 40% is held by the ten largest clones. The sequenced sample consisted of blood. All receptors derive from a man in his fifties in good health.

This clone was found a few times. This chain uses TRBV4-2 with TRBJ2-1, with 7 bases matching TRBD2. V gave up 4 bases and J gave up 3 bases; unmatched junction bases: 3. The CDR3 is 14 residues long. Germline CDR1 and CDR2: LGHNA and YNFKEQ. CDR3 coding DNA: TGTGCCAGCAGCCGCGGACTAGACTACAATGAGCAGTTCTTC. As protein: CASSRGLDYNEQFF.

CDR3 DNA: TGTGCCAGCTCACCGTCGACGGCAGGGTCGGGAAACACCATATATTTT. It specifies CASSPSTAGSGNTIYF. V usage is TRBV18 and J usage is TRBJ1-3; D may be TRBD1 (5 bases). The CDR3 extends over 16 amino acids. Trimming stripped 3 bases from V and 4 bases from J, with 16 bases between. From germline, CDR1 is KGHSH and CDR2 LQKENI.

The chain employs TRBV5-6 and TRBJ1-2; TRBD1 aligns across 8 bases. The V gene's germline CDR1 is SGHDT and CDR2 YYEEEE. With 1 base clipped from V and 1 base from J, the junction kept 9 bases outside the gene matches. The CDR3 runs 17 residues. CDR3: CASSLLDRELGNYGYTF. In DNA form, the CDR3 reads TGTGCCAGCAGCTTGTTGGACAGGGAGTTGGGTAACTATGGCTACACCTTC.

The rearrangement joins TRBV3-1 (or the pseudogene TRBV3-2) to TRBJ2-2; D uncertain. Looked up from germline, CDR1 is LGHDT and CDR2 is YNNKEL (reference sequence). This CDR3 region has 12 residues. V was shortened by 2 bases and J by 8 bases, with 6 bases between the two germline ends. The CDR3, as DNA: TGTGCCAGCAGCCAAATCGGGGGGGAGCTGTTTTTT. The encoded protein is CASSQIGGELFF.

The rearrangement joins TRBV27 to TRBJ1-5; no reliable D call. The CDR3 is 13 residues long. Germline V gene data show CDR1 as MNHEY and CDR2 as SMNVEV (reference sequence). The germline V and J ends were trimmed by 3 bases and 0 bases, with 3 bases remaining between them. The CDR3 sequence: CASSFFSNQPQHF. CDR3 coding DNA: TGTGCCAGCAGTTTTTTTAGCAATCAGCCCCAGCATTTT.

The genes are TRBV19 and TRBJ1-2; D is undetermined. The CDR3 has 13 residues. Trimming stripped 5 bases from V and 6 bases from J, with 13 bases between. Germline V gene sequence: CDR1 LNHDA, CDR2 SQIVND (reference sequence). The CDR3 DNA reads TGTGCCAGTAGTCAACCCAGGACGGATGGCTACACCTTC. Encoded protein: CASSQPRTDGYTF.

V is TRBV18 and J is TRBJ1-1; 8 nucleotides align to TRBD1. Losses at the gene ends were 3 bases for V and 4 bases for J; bases not matched to a gene: 10. The germline CDR1 and CDR2 sequences are KGHSH and LQKENI. The CDR3 is made up of 16 amino acids. The CDR3 sequence is CASSPTRQGLATEAFF. The CDR3 DNA reads as TGTGCCAGCTCACCCACCCGACAGGGGCTGGCCACTGAAGCTTTCTTT.